Listed below are T cell receptor beta chains from one sample, sequenced in a study of cytotoxic CD8 clonotypes in ibrutinib-treated CLL. Assay: immunoSEQ multiplex PCR; the TCRdb copy retains only in-frame clones and omits some. Among about 200,000 clones listed, around 72% were seen once. The input for sequencing was PBMCs, taken after 24 months of ibrutinib treatment. The source is a human donor with chronic lymphocytic leukemia. CDR3s include the opening cysteine and the closing phenylalanine or tryptophan. The order of the fields is J gene, V gene, clone size, D gene, CDR3 DNA, CDR3 protein. The D gene is left open where the match is weak. Some rows mark clone size as missing; the rest say once, few, many or name a class of expanded clone.

>TRBJ1-5|TRBV10-3|NA|NA
TGTGCCATCAGTGAGACAGATCCGCCCCAGCATTTT
CAISETDPPQHF
>TRBJ1-2|TRBV2|NA|NA
TGTGCCAGCAGGGGGCGGGCTAACTATGGCTACACCTTC
CASRGRANYGYTF
>TRBJ2-7|TRBV7-6|NA|TRBD1
TGTGCCAGCAGCAACAGGGGGGAGCAGTACTTC
CASSNRGEQYF
>TRBJ2-2|TRBV9|NA|NA
TGTGCCAGCAGTCGGGCCACATGGGAGCTGTTTTTT
CASSRATWELFF
>TRBJ2-1|TRBV7-9|NA|NA
TGTGCCAGCAGCCGCTTCTCCTACAATGAGCAGTTCTTC
CASSRFSYNEQFF
>TRBJ1-5|TRBV18|NA|NA
TGTGCCAGCTCACCACTCGCAGGGGCCGATCAGCCCCAGCATTTT
CASSPLAGADQPQHF
>TRBJ1-5|TRBV19|NA|NA
TGTGCCAGTAGTATCAGAAGGGGTTCCCGCAGCAATCAGCCCCAGCATTTT
CASSIRRGSRSNQPQHF
>TRBJ2-1|TRBV6-5|NA|NA
TGTGCCAGCAGTACCCCAACGGCGGGGCAGTTCTTC
CASSTPTAGQFF
>TRBJ2-2|TRBV4-3|NA|NA
TGCGCCAGCAGCCAAGGGGGCTCGTCGAACACCGGGGAGCTGTTTTTT
CASSQGGSSNTGELFF
>TRBJ2-7|TRBV5-1|NA|NA
TGCGCCAGCAGCCCGGAACCAGGGAGCTCCTACGAGCAGTACTTC
CASSPEPGSSYEQYF
>TRBJ2-1|TRBV4-2|few|TRBD1
TGTGCCAGCAGCCGCCGGGACAGGGCACGTGAGCAGTTCTTC
CASSRRDRAREQFF
>TRBJ2-2|TRBV19|NA|NA
TGTGCCAGTAGTATCGGTGGGGGCACCGGGGAGCTGTTTTTT
CASSIGGGTGELFF
>TRBJ2-7|TRBV5-1|NA|NA
TGCGCCAGCAGCTTGGCTCCCCGTTACGAGCAGTACTTC
CASSLAPRYEQYF
>TRBJ2-6|TRBV25-1|few|NA
TGTGCCAGCAGTGACCGTAACGAGGTCCTGACTTTC
CASSDRNEVLTF
>TRBJ1-2|TRBV2|NA|NA
TGTGCCAGCAGTCTTTATGGCTACACCTTC
CASSLYGYTF
>TRBJ2-7|TRBV6-1|NA|TRBD1
TGTGCCAGCAGTACCGGGACAGGGGCCTCCTACGAGCAGTACTTC
CASSTGTGASYEQYF
>TRBJ1-2|TRBV5-6|NA|TRBD1
TGTGCCAGTAACTGGGACAGGGGACAAGGCTACACCTTC
CASNWDRGQGYTF
>TRBJ2-1|TRBV4-3|few|NA
TGCGCCAGCAGCCCAGATGGGCGAACCAACAATGAGCAGTTCTTC
CASSPDGRTNNEQFF
>TRBJ2-7|TRBV2|NA|TRBD1
TGTGCCAGCAGTGAAGCGCTTATCTCCTGGGACAGGGATTCCTACGAGCAGTACTTC
CASSEALISWDRDSYEQYF
>TRBJ2-1|TRBV15|NA|NA
TGTGCCACCAGCACCCTCCCCGGTGAGCAGTTCTTC
CATSTLPGEQFF